This record covers a single T cell receptor beta chain. Its antigen is unidentified. The assay was run at deep level. It was about 180 ng DNA, 28,000 or so T cell genomes, that sorted-subset replicate PCRs used. Clones were read by immunoSEQ multiplex PCR, and TCRdb kept only the in-frame ones, dropping some. The sample records under 700,000 clones, 85% to 95% being singletons. These data originate in a study of shared clonotypes between healthy human individuals. Overall study context: Each donor had three CD4 naive, three CD4 memory, two CD8 naive and one CD8 memory plate. Overall study findings and caveats: It was the non-shared clonotypes that had lower generation probabilities than clonotypes shared by all four donors.

CD45RO negativity and positive selection for CCR7 defined naive CD8 cells, a population that excluded terminally differentiated effector memory CD45RA+ cells. CDR3 length: 15 residues. CDR1 is SNHLY, CDR2 FYNNEI, per germline. Trimming left V 5 bases short and J 0 bases short, with 11 bases between. The clonotype comes from a woman in her twenties or thirties in good health. The material sequenced was naive CD8+ T cells sorted from blood. The chain combines TRBV2 with TRBJ1-3, with D uncertain. The CDR3 loop reads CASSSTPSSGNTIYF. In DNA, the CDR3 is TGTGCCAGCAGTAGCACACCTTCCTCTGGAAACACCATATATTTT.